The sequence of this T cell receptor (beta chain) was determined in a study of cytomegalovirus exposure and HLA in healthy donors. Study-wide results and caveats: The majority of TCR sequences were rare, yet some public TCRs appeared in many donors.

Points on this clone: As yet, its antigen is unknown.

The PCR made use of 60 Vbeta and 13 Jbeta primers. The table came from immunoSEQ multiplex PCR; TCRdb's copy has only in-frame clones and leaves some out. The repertoire shows around 150,000 clones; the top ten hold roughly 1.3%. This receptor was obtained from an older woman in good health and CMV-seronegative. Sequenced material: PBMCs.

Here the CDR3 DNA reads TGTGCCAGCTCACCACGACAGGAGTACGAGCAGTACTTC. Translating gives CASSPRQEYEQYF. The chain is built from TRBV18 and TRBJ2-7, with D possibly being TRBD1 (6 bases). V gave up 1 base and J gave up 4 bases, with 8 bases separating them. Germline CDR1 and CDR2: KGHSH and LQKENI. This CDR3 comprises 13 residues.